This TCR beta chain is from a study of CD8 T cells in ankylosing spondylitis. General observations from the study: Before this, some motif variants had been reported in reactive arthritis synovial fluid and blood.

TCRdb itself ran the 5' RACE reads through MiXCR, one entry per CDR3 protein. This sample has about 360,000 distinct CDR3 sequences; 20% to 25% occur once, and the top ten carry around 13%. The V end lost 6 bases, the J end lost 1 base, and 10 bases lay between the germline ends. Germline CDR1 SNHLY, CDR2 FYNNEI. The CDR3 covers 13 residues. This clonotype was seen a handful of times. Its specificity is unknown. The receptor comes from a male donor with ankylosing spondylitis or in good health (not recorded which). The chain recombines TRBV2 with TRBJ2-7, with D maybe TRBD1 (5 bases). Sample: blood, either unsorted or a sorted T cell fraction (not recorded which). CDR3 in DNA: TGTGCCAGCAGGCAGGGAAAGTCCTACGAGCAGTACTTC. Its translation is CASRQGKSYEQYF.